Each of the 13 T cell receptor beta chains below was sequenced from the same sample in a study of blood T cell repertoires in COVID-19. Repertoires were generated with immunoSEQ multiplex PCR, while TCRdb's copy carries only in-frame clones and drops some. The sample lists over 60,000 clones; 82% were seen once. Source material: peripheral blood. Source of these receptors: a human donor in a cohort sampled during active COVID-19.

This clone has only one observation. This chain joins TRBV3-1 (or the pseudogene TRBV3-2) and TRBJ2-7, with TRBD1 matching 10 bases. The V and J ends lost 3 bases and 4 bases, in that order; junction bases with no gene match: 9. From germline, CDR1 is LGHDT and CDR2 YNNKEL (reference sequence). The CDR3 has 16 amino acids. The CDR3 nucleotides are TGTGCCAGCAGCCATGCCGTTTGGACAGGGGGGTACGAGCAGTACTTC. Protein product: CASSHAVWTGGYEQYF.

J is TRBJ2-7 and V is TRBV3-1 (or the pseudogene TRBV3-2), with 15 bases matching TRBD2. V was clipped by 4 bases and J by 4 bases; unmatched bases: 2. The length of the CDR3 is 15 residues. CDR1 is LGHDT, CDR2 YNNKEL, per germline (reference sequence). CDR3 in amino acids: CASSPGTSGGYEQYF. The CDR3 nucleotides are TGTGCCAGCAGCCCGGGGACTAGCGGGGGGTACGAGCAGTACTTC.

The DNA of the CDR3 is TGTGCCAGCACACCCAACGCGGGGCAGCCCCAGCATTTT. This encodes CASTPNAGQPQHF. The chain recombines TRBV12-3 or TRBV12-4 with TRBJ1-5; no reliable D call. V was shortened by 7 bases and J by 7 bases, with 14 bases between the two germline ends. The CDR3 has 13 residues.

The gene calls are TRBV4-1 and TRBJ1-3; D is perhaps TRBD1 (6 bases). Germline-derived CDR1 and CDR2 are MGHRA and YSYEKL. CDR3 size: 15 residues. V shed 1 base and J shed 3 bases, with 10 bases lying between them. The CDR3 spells CASSQVWGLGNTIYF. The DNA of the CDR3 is TGCGCCAGCAGCCAAGTGTGGGGGCTTGGAAACACCATATATTTT.

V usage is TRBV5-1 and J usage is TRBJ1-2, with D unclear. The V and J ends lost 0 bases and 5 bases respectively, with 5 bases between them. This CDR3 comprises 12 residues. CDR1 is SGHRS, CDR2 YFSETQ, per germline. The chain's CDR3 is CASSLGSYGYTF. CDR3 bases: TGCGCCAGCAGCTTGGGGAGTTATGGCTACACCTTC.

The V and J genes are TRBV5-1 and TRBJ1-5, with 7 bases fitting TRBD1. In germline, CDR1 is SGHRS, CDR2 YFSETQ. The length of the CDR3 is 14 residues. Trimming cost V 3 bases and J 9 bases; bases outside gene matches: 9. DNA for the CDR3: TGCGCCAGCAGCTGGGGCCAGGGGGAAGGGCCCCAGCATTTT. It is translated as CASSWGQGEGPQHF.

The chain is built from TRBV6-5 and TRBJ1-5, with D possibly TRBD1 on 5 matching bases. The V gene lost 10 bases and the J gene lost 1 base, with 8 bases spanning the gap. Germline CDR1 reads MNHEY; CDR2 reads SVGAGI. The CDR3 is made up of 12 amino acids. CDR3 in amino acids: CATTVSNQPQHF. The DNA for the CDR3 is TGTGCCACGACAGTCAGCAATCAGCCCCAGCATTTT.

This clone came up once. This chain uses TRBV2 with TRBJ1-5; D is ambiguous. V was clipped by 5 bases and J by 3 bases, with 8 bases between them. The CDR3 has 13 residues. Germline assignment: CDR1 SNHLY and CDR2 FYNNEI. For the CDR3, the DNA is TGTGCCAGCAGTTCGGCGGACAATCAGCCCCAGCATTTT. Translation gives CASSSADNQPQHF. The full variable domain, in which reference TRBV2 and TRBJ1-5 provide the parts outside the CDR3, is EPEVTQTPSHQVTQMGQEVILRCVPISNHLYFYWYRQILGQKVEFLVSFYNNEISEKSEIFDDQFSVERPDGSNFTLKIRSTKLEDSAMYFCASSSADNQPQHFGDGTRLSIL.

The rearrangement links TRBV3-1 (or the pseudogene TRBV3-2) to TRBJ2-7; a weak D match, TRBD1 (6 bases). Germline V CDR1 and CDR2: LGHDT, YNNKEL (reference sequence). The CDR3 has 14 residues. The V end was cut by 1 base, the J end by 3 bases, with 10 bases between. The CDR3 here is CASSQVTGSYEQYF. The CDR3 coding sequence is TGTGCCAGCAGCCAAGTTACAGGGAGCTACGAGCAGTACTTC.

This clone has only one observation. The CDR3 region has the DNA TGCAGCGTTGTCCAGGGGGCTGTTGTCACTGAAGCTTTCTTT. Its protein is CSVVQGAVVTEAFF. The V call is TRBV29-1, the J call TRBJ1-1; 8 bases are shared with TRBD1. Germline assignment: CDR1 SQVTM and CDR2 ANQGSEA. V lost 4 bases and J lost 4; bases outside the gene matches: 8. This CDR3 comprises 14 residues.

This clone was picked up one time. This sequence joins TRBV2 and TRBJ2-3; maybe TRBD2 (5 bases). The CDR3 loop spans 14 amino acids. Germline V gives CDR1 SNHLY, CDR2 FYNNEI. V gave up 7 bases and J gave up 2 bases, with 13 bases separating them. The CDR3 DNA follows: TGTGCCAGCATGAACGCGCGGGCCACAGATACGCAGTATTTT. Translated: CASMNARATDTQYF. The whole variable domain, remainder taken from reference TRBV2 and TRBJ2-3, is EPEVTQTPSHQVTQMGQEVILRCVPISNHLYFYWYRQILGQKVEFLVSFYNNEISEKSEIFDDQFSVERPDGSNFTLKIRSTKLEDSAMYFCASMNARATDTQYFGPGTRLTVL.

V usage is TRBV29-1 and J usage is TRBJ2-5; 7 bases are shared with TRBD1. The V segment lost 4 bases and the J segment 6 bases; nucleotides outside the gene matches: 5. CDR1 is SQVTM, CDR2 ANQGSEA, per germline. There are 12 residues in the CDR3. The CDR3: CSVAGQTKTQYF. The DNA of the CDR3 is TGCAGCGTTGCGGGACAGACAAAGACCCAGTACTTC. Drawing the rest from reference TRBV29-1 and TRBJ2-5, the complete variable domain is SAVISQKPSRDICQRGTSLTIQCQVDSQVTMMFWYRQQPGQSLTLIATANQGSEATYESGFVIDKFPISRPNLTFSTLTVSNMSPEDSSIYLCSVAGQTKTQYFGPGTRLLVL.

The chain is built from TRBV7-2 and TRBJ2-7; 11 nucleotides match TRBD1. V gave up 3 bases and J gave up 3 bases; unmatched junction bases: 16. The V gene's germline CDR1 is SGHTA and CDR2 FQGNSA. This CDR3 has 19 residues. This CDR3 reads CASSFSGTGGTQGHYEQYF. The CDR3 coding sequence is TGTGCCAGCAGCTTCTCCGGGACAGGGGGAACCCAGGGTCACTACGAGCAGTACTTC.